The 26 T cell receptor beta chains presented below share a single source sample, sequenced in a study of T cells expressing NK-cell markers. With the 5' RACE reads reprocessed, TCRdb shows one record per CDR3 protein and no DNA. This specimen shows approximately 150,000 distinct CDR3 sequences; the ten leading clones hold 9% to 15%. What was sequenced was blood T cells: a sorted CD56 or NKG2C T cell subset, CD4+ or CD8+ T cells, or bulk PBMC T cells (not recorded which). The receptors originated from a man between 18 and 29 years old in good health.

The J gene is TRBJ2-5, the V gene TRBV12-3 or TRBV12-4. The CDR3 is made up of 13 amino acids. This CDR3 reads CASSLNSGETQYF.

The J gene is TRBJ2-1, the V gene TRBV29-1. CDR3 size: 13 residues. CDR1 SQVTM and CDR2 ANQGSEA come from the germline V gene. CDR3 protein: CSVAGENRNEQFF.

The CDR3 spells CASRQTGYSYNEQFF. This chain links TRBV6-1 with TRBJ2-1; the TRBD1 assignment by TCRdb is unverifiable without DNA. This CDR3 has 15 amino acids. Germline CDR1 and CDR2: MNHNS and SASEGT.

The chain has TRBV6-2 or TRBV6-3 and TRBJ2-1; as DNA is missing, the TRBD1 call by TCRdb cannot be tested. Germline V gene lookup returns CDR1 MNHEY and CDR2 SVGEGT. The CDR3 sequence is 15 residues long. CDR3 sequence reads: CASSWQGLGYNEQFF.

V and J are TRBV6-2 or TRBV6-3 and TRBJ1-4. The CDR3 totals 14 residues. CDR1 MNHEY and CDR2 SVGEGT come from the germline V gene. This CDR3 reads CASSYDGTNEKLFF.

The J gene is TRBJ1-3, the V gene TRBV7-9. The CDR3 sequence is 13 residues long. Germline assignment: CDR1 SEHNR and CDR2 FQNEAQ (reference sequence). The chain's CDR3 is CASSSRTGNTIYF.

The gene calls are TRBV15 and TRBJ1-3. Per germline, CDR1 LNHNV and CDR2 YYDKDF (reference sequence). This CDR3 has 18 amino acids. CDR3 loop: CATSRDSGSLLAGNTIYF.

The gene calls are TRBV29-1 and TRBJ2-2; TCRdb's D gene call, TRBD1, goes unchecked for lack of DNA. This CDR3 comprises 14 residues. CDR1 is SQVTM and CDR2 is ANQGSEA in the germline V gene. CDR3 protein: CSVSWTGVTGELFF.

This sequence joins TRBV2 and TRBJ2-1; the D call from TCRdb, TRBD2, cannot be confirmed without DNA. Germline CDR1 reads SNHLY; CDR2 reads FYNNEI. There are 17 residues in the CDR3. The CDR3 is CASRVGAGPDAYNEQFF. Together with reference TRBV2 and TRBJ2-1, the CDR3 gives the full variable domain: EPEVTQTPSHQVTQMGQEVILRCVPISNHLYFYWYRQILGQKVEFLVSFYNNEISEKSEIFDDQFSVERPDGSNFTLKIRSTKLEDSAMYFCASRVGAGPDAYNEQFFGPGTRLTVL.

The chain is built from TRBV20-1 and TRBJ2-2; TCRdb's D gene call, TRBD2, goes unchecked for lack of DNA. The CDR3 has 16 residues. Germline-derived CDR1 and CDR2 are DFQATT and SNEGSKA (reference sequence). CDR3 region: CSARDLRESFTGELFF.

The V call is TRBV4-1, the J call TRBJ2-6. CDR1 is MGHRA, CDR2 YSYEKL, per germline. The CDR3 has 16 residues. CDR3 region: CASSQDLGSGANVLTF.

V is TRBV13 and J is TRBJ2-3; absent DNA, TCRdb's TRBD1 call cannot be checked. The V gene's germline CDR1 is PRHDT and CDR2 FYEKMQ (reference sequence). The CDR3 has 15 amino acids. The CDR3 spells CASSPGRGRTDTQYF.

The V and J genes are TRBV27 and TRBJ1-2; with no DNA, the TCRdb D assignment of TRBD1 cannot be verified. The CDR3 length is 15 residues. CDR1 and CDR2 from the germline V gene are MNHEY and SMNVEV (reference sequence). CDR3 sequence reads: CASRGRDRGNYGYTF.

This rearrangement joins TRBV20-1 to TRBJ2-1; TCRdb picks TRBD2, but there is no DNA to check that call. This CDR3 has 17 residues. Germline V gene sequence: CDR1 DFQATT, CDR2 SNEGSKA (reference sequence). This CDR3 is CSARDYLAGAGYNEQFF.

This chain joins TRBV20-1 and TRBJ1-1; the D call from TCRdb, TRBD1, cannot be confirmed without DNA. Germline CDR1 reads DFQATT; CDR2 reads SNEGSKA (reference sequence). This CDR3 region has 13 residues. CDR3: CSAKLSTGGEAFF.

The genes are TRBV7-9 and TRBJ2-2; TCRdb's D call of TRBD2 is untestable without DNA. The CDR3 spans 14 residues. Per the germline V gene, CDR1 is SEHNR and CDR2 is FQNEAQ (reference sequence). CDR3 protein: CASSPAGPTGELFF. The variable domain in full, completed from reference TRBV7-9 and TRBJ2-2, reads DTGVSQNPRHKITKRGQNVTFRCDPISEHNRLYWYRQTLGQGPEFLTYFQNEAQLEKSRLLSDRFSAERPKGSFSTLEIQRTEQGDSAMYLCASSPAGPTGELFFGEGSRLTVL.

This chain's CDR3 is CASSLGGDNQPQHF. The V call is TRBV5-6, the J call TRBJ1-5. The germline V gene has CDR1 SGHDT and CDR2 YYEEEE. The CDR3 is made up of 14 amino acids.

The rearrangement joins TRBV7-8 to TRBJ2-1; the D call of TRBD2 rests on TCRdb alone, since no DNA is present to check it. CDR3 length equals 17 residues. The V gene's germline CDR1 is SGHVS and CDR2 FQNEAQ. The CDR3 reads CASSLPIDQTREDEQFF. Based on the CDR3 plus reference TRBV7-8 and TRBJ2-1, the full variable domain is GAGVSQSPRYKVAKRGQDVALRCDPISGHVSLFWYQQALGQGPEFLTYFQNEAQLDKSGLPSDRFFAERPEGSVSTLKIQRTQQEDSAVYLCASSLPIDQTREDEQFFGPGTRLTVL.

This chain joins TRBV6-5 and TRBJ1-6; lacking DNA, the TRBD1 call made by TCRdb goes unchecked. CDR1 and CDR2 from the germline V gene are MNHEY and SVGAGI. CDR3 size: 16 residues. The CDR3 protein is CASSYSAEGVYSPLHF.

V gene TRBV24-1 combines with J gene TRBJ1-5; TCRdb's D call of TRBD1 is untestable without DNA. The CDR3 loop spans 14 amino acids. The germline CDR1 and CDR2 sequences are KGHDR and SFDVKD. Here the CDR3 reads CATSGAGGGQPQHF.

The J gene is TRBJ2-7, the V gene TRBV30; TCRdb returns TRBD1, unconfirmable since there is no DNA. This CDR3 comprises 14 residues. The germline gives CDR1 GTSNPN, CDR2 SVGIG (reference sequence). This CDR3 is CAWSSGTGRTEQYF.

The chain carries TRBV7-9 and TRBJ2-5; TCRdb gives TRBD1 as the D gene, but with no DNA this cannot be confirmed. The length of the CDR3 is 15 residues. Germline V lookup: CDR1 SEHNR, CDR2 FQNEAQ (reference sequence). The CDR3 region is CASSLVSGGMETQYF.

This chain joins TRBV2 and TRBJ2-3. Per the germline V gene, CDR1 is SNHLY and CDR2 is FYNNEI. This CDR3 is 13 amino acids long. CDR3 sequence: CASSEDSTDTQYF.

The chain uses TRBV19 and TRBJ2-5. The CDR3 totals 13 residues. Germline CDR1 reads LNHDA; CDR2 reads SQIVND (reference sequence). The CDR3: CASSIPQQETQYF.

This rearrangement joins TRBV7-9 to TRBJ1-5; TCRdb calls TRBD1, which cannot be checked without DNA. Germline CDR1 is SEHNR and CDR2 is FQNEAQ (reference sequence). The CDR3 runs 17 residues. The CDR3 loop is CASSPLGRDDSNQPQHF.

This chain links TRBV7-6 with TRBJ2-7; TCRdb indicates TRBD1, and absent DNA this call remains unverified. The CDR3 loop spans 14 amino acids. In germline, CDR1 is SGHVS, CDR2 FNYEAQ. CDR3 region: CASSLGTGDHEQYF.